The rows below give T cell receptor beta chains drawn from one sample of a study of cytomegalovirus exposure and HLA in healthy donors. This table comes from immunoSEQ multiplex PCR, and its TCRdb copy is limited to in-frame clones, with some not included. The table records roughly 180,000 clones, 77% of them present only once. Sequenced: PBMCs. The source of these receptors is a woman aged 25-40 years in good health and CMV-seropositive. Both conserved end residues are part of each CDR3. The D gene is left open where the match is weak. Clone size is shown for a subset of rows, as once, few, many or a class of expanded clone.

J,length,V,size,D,DNA,CDR3
TRBJ1-1,10,TRBV7-9,-,-,TGTGCCAGCTCAATCACTGAAGCTTTCTTT,CASSITEAFF
TRBJ2-7,11,TRBV28,-,-,TGTGCCAGCAGCCGACAATACGAGCAGTACTTC,CASSRQYEQYF
TRBJ1-2,17,TRBV9,-,TRBD1,TGTGCCAGCAGCGTAGGCGGGCCCGGACAGGGGTTCTATGGCTACACCTTC,CASSVGGPGQGFYGYTF
TRBJ2-2,16,TRBV5-4,-,-,TGTGCCAGCAGCTTGGGGGCTAGCCCGAACACCGGGGAGCTGTTTTTT,CASSLGASPNTGELFF
TRBJ1-2,14,TRBV19,-,TRBD1,TGTGCCAGTAGTGTGGGGACAGGGAGCCTTGGCTACACCTTC,CASSVGTGSLGYTF
TRBJ1-5,14,TRBV19,-,-,TGTGCCAGTAGTATAGACACCTCAGGGCAGCCCCAGCATTTT,CASSIDTSGQPQHF
TRBJ2-5,13,TRBV19,-,TRBD1,TGTGCCAGTAGTATGGACAGGAGGGAGACCCAGTACTTC,CASSMDRRETQYF
TRBJ2-7,13,TRBV18,-,-,TGTGCCAGCTCTTTGGAGACGCGGTACGAGCAGTACTTC,CASSLETRYEQYF
TRBJ2-1,16,TRBV7-2,-,TRBD2,TGTGCCAGCAGCTCCCGAGGGGGCGGGAGGGCCAATGAGCAGTTCTTC,CASSSRGGGRANEQFF
TRBJ2-7,14,TRBV19,-,-,TGTGCCAGTAGTACCGCGGAGGGAGATTACGAGCAGTACTTC,CASSTAEGDYEQYF
TRBJ2-7,15,TRBV5-5,few,TRBD1,TGTGCCAGCAGCACCCATGACAGGGGTCCCTACGAGCAGTACTTC,CASSTHDRGPYEQYF